These 28 T cell receptor beta chains were sequenced from one sample in a study of shared clonotypes between healthy human individuals (TCRdb year 2020). The method behind the library was the immunoSEQ multiplex PCR assay. TCRdb's version of the immuneACCESS table is confined to in-frame rearrangements and falls short of the full clone set. An unresolved V gene accounts for under half of the shortfall where checked; the remainder is of unknown origin. In all, the sample holds about 2,100,000 clones, and under 95% of those were seen once. The ten largest account for more than 1.5% of the sample. CD8 naive samples were CD45RO-negative cells positively selected for CCR7, giving a CD45RA+CCR7+ population that excluded TemRA cells. Sequenced material: naive CD8+ T cells from PBMCs. Taken with the paper, the label for cell subset or site translates to: CD45RA+CCR7+. These receptors all come from a man aged 18 to 35 in good health. Some clones in this sample may be carry-over from other donors' samples.

The gene calls are TRBV28 and TRBJ2-7; D gene uncertain. In germline, CDR1 is MDHEN, CDR2 SYDVKM. Trimming left V 8 bases short and J 1 base short, with 12 bases between. This CDR3 is built from 13 residues. DNA for the CDR3: TGTGCCAGCCGAACCCGACGGTCCTACGAGCAGTACTTC. The encoded protein is CASRTRRSYEQYF.

The rearrangement links TRBV28 to TRBJ2-3; TRBD1 agrees at 9 bases. The germline V gene encodes CDR1 MDHEN and CDR2 SYDVKM. The CDR3 is 17 amino acids. V lost 3 bases, J lost 4 bases, and 11 bases stayed unmatched. Written as DNA, the CDR3 is TGTGCCAGCAGTTTCACAAACACAGGGGGCGGTGCAGATACGCAGTATTTT. Encoded protein: CASSFTNTGGGADTQYF.

This clone was observed a single time. The rearrangement joins TRBV28 to TRBJ1-2, with D perhaps matching TRBD1 (6 bases). The CDR3 totals 16 residues. The V gene's germline CDR1 is MDHEN and CDR2 SYDVKM. Trimming took off 4 bases at V and 6 bases at J, with 21 bases between the two ends. The CDR3 sequence is CASSSRGTGFRDGYTF. In DNA, the CDR3 is TGTGCCAGCAGTTCCCGGGGTACAGGGTTCCGGGATGGCTACACCTTC.

The sample holds a few counts of this clone. The sample carries other DNA sequences with the same CDR3. The chain couples TRBV27 to TRBJ1-1; 9 bases map to TRBD1. Germline trimming cut 5 bases from V and 5 bases from J; bases unmatched to any gene: 6. Germline V gene sequence: CDR1 MNHEY, CDR2 SMNVEV (reference sequence). The CDR3 is 14 amino acids. CDR3 DNA sequence: TGTGCCAGCAGTCTGGGACAGGGCACGACTGAAGCTTTCTTT. Translated, it gives CASSLGQGTTEAFF.

V usage is TRBV7-9 and J usage is TRBJ2-7; 7 bases agree with TRBD1. Germline CDR1 SEHNR, CDR2 FQNEAQ (reference sequence). There are 16 residues in the CDR3. J was trimmed by 4 bases and V by 4 bases; bases with no gene match: 13. The DNA for the CDR3 is TGTGCCAGCAGCTCCAGTGAGGCAGGGGGAGCTTACGAGCAGTACTTC. Residues: CASSSSEAGGAYEQYF.

The chain employs TRBV10-2 and TRBJ1-5; D is unclear. Per the germline V gene, CDR1 is WSHSY and CDR2 is SAAADI. The CDR3 extends over 14 amino acids. V was pared by 10 bases and J by 5 bases, with 18 bases between. The CDR3 protein is CATSVWVTDQPQHF. The CDR3 DNA follows: TGCGCCACTTCGGTTTGGGTGACTGATCAGCCCCAGCATTTT.

The chain has TRBV9 and TRBJ2-7; 10 positions match TRBD1. J gave up 3 bases and V 1 base, and 4 bases lay outside the gene matches. The CDR3 contains 15 residues. CDR1 is SGDLS and CDR2 is YYNGEE in the germline V gene. This chain's CDR3 is CASSVSRDRGYEQYF. DNA of the CDR3: TGTGCCAGCAGCGTAAGCCGGGACAGGGGCTACGAGCAGTACTTC.

This chain uses TRBV21-1 with TRBJ2-7; TRBD1 is the table's D call, not checked against the DNA. TRBV21-1 is an annotated pseudogene. The CDR3 spans 14 residues. For the CDR3, the DNA is TGTGCCAGCAGCAACTGGCAGGGTAGCTACGAGCAGTACTTC. Its translation: CASSNWQGSYEQYF.

The genes are TRBV28 and TRBJ2-1; 11 nucleotides agree with TRBD2. Germline V gives CDR1 MDHEN, CDR2 SYDVKM. V was clipped by 2 bases and J by 2 bases; unmatched bases: 17. This CDR3 region has 21 residues. The CDR3 region is CASSLSRLIAGGPSPYNEQFF. The DNA of the CDR3 is TGTGCCAGCAGTTTAAGCCGACTAATAGCGGGAGGGCCGAGCCCCTACAATGAGCAGTTCTTC.

About this clone: An end of the junction differs from the germline gene, which may be a read error. The chain combines TRBV27 with TRBJ2-1, with 8 bases matching TRBD1. Germline lookup yields CDR1 MNHEY and CDR2 SMNVEV (reference sequence). The CDR3 has 16 residues. The CDR3 reads CASSVSGGLIANEQFF. In nucleotides, the CDR3 is TGTGCCAGCAGTGTATCAGGGGGCTTAATTGCCAATGAGCAGTTCTTC.

This chain uses TRBV9 with TRBJ2-1; 14 bases align to TRBD2. Germline values: CDR1 SGDLS, CDR2 YYNGEE. The CDR3 contains 19 residues. The V and J ends lost 2 bases and 4 bases, in that order; junction bases with no gene match: 11. CDR3 residues: CASSVDPGLAGVVYNEQFF. CDR3 DNA: TGTGCCAGCAGCGTGGATCCGGGACTAGCGGGAGTAGTATACAATGAGCAGTTCTTC.

The rearrangement uses TRBV27 and TRBJ1-1; 7 bases are shared with TRBD1. The V gene's germline CDR1 is MNHEY and CDR2 SMNVEV (reference sequence). V lost 5 bases, J lost 4 bases, and 7 bases stayed unmatched. CDR3 size: 14 residues. Here the CDR3 DNA reads TGTGCCAGCAGTACCAACCGGGACAGCACTGAAGCTTTCTTT. This translates into CASSTNRDSTEAFF.

The chain links TRBV6-6 to TRBJ1-3; D gene unclear. CDR1 is MNHNY, CDR2 SVGAGI, per germline (reference sequence). The CDR3 has 16 amino acids. V lost 2 bases and J lost 3, with 14 bases in between. CDR3 sequence (DNA): TGTGCCAGCAGTTACCTTGTAGGCGGTGATGGAAACACCATATATTTT. Protein sequence: CASSYLVGGDGNTIYF.

J is TRBJ2-7 and V is TRBV11-2; TRBD1 matches at 10 bases. The CDR3 has 15 amino acids. The germline gives CDR1 SGHAT, CDR2 FQNNGV. The junction had 7 bases not matched to a gene; V was cut back by 5 bases and J by 3 bases. Written as DNA, the CDR3 is TGTGCCAGCAGCGGACCCGGGACAGGGGTCTACGAGCAGTACTTC. This gives the protein CASSGPGTGVYEQYF.

The rearrangement joins TRBV9 to TRBJ1-4, with D perhaps matching TRBD1 (5 bases). The CDR3 sequence is 15 residues long. Germline lookup yields CDR1 SGDLS and CDR2 YYNGEE. Deletions cut 4 bases from V and 7 bases from J, with 17 bases between. CDR3 protein: CASSSGGLRAEKLFF. The CDR3 nucleotides read TGTGCCAGCAGCTCCGGGGGACTTAGAGCTGAAAAACTGTTTTTT.

For the CDR3, the DNA is TGCGCCAGCAGCTTGGCAGCTGGACAGGGGGAGGACGAGCAGTACTTC. This gives the protein CASSLAAGQGEDEQYF. The chain couples TRBV5-1 to TRBJ2-7; 10 bases are a match to TRBD1. Losses at the gene ends were 0 bases for V and 5 bases for J; bases not matched to a gene: 8. Germline-derived CDR1 and CDR2 are SGHRS and YFSETQ. This CDR3 region has 16 residues.

In DNA form, the CDR3 reads TGTGCCAGCAGCAGTTACGAGGGCCCCGGGGAGCTGTTTTTT. This codes for CASSSYEGPGELFF. V is TRBV27 and J is TRBJ2-2, with a weak D call TRBD2 (5 bases). The CDR3 has 14 residues. Germline CDR1 and CDR2: MNHEY and SMNVEV (reference sequence). V lost 6 bases to trimming and J lost 6 bases, with 14 bases between them.

This chain connects TRBV19 to TRBJ2-7, with a weak D call TRBD2 (6 bases). The CDR3 has 14 residues. V was shortened by 6 bases and J by 7 bases, with 19 bases between the two germline ends. The V gene's germline CDR1 is LNHDA and CDR2 SQIVND (reference sequence). The CDR3 spells CASSTRGGAREQYF. Here the CDR3 DNA reads TGTGCCAGTAGCACCCGAGGAGGGGCCAGGGAGCAGTACTTC.

The chain has TRBV11-1 and TRBJ2-7, with TRBD1 identical over 10 bases. From germline, CDR1 is SGHAT and CDR2 FQDESV (reference sequence). The CDR3 extends over 14 amino acids. With V trimmed by 5 bases and J by 6 bases, 7 bases remained unmatched. The CDR3 region has the DNA TGTGCCAGCAGCACGACAGGGGGCATGGTCGAGCAGTACTTC. This encodes CASSTTGGMVEQYF.

J is TRBJ2-1 and V is TRBV15, with D perhaps TRBD1 (5 bases). The CDR3 covers 12 residues. V was clipped by 5 bases and J by 7 bases, with 9 bases between them. The germline gives CDR1 LNHNV, CDR2 YYDKDF (reference sequence). CDR3 bases: TGTGCCACCAGCGTTGGGGCGAATGAGCAGTTCTTC. It translates to CATSVGANEQFF.

The rearrangement links TRBV7-8 to TRBJ1-1, with unresolved D. V dropped 0 bases and J dropped 7 bases, with 6 bases sitting between them. CDR3 length: 12 amino acids. Germline CDR1 reads SGHVS; CDR2 reads FQNEAQ. CDR3 in DNA: TGTGCCAGCAGCTTAGCGGAGGATGAAGCTTTCTTT. Its protein is CASSLAEDEAFF.

CDR3 nucleotide sequence: TGTGCCAGCGGGGAGCACGAGCAGTACTTC. Amino acids: CASGEHEQYF. The rearrangement joins TRBV7-9 to TRBJ2-7; perhaps TRBD2 as D (5 bases). Germline values: CDR1 SEHNR, CDR2 FQNEAQ (reference sequence). V lost 8 bases, J lost 5 bases, and 7 bases lay in between. The CDR3 runs to 10 residues. The entire variable domain, with the rest obtained from reference TRBV7-9 and TRBJ2-7, is as follows: DTGVSQNPRHKITKRGQNVTFRCDPISEHNRLYWYRQTLGQGPEFLTYFQNEAQLEKSRLLSDRFSAERPKGSFSTLEIQRTEQGDSAMYLCASGEHEQYFGPGTRLTVT.

V and J are TRBV27 and TRBJ2-1; the D gene is possibly TRBD2 (6 bases). The germline V gene encodes CDR1 MNHEY and CDR2 SMNVEV (reference sequence). The CDR3 spans 15 residues. V gave up 6 bases and J gave up 8 bases, with 20 bases separating them. The CDR3 coding sequence is TGTGCCAGCAGCCTTGCGGGAATAGGGGCCGATGAGCAGTTCTTC. It codes for CASSLAGIGADEQFF.

The chain combines TRBV5-1 with TRBJ2-7; D ambiguous. Germline V lookup: CDR1 SGHRS, CDR2 YFSETQ. The ends were cut back, 4 bases at V and 2 bases at J, with 19 bases in the middle. The length of the CDR3 is 16 residues. The CDR3 DNA reads TGCGCCAGCAGCCGAACCGTGCTCTCAACACCCTACGAGCAGTACTTC. Translating it yields CASSRTVLSTPYEQYF.

The CDR3 loop reads CASSSRDYNQPQHF. The DNA of the CDR3 is TGTGCCAGCAGCTCAAGGGACTACAATCAGCCCCAGCATTTT. The chain links TRBV7-2 to TRBJ1-5; the D gene is possibly TRBD1 (5 bases). The CDR3 loop spans 14 amino acids. V gave up 4 bases and J gave up 3 bases, with 10 bases separating them. The germline V gene encodes CDR1 SGHTA and CDR2 FQGNSA.

V is TRBV7-2 and J is TRBJ2-7; 8 bases fit TRBD1. The CDR3 runs 14 residues. Germline CDR1 and CDR2: SGHTA and FQGNSA. With V trimmed by 4 bases and J by 11 bases, 13 bases remained unmatched. The CDR3 DNA reads TGTGCCAGCAGCTCCGGACAGGGCACATGGGGGAAGTACTTC. It is translated as CASSSGQGTWGKYF.

The chain uses TRBV4-1 and TRBJ2-5; TRBD2 matches 10 bases. The CDR3 has 19 amino acids. CDR1 and CDR2 (germline): MGHRA, YSYEKL. The ends lost 0 bases at V and 2 bases at J; junction bases unmatched: 12. CDR3 coding DNA: TGCGCCAGCAGCCAAGACCGGAGTAAGCGGGAGGGGAGTCAAGAGACCCAGTACTTC. This codes for CASSQDRSKREGSQETQYF.

The DNA for the CDR3 is TGTGCCAGCAGCTCGACAGGGCTCGGCTATGGCTACACCTTC. Amino acids: CASSSTGLGYGYTF. This chain links TRBV7-8 with TRBJ1-2, with 7 positions matching TRBD1. Germline V gene lookup returns CDR1 SGHVS and CDR2 FQNEAQ. Unmatched junction bases numbered 6, after V lost 4 bases and J lost 4 bases. This CDR3 region has 14 residues. The complete variable domain, with remaining parts taken from reference TRBV7-8 and TRBJ1-2, reads GAGVSQSPRYKVAKRGQDVALRCDPISGHVSLFWYQQALGQGPEFLTYFQNEAQLDKSGLPSDRFFAERPEGSVSTLKIQRTQQEDSAVYLCASSSTGLGYGYTFGSGTRLTVV.